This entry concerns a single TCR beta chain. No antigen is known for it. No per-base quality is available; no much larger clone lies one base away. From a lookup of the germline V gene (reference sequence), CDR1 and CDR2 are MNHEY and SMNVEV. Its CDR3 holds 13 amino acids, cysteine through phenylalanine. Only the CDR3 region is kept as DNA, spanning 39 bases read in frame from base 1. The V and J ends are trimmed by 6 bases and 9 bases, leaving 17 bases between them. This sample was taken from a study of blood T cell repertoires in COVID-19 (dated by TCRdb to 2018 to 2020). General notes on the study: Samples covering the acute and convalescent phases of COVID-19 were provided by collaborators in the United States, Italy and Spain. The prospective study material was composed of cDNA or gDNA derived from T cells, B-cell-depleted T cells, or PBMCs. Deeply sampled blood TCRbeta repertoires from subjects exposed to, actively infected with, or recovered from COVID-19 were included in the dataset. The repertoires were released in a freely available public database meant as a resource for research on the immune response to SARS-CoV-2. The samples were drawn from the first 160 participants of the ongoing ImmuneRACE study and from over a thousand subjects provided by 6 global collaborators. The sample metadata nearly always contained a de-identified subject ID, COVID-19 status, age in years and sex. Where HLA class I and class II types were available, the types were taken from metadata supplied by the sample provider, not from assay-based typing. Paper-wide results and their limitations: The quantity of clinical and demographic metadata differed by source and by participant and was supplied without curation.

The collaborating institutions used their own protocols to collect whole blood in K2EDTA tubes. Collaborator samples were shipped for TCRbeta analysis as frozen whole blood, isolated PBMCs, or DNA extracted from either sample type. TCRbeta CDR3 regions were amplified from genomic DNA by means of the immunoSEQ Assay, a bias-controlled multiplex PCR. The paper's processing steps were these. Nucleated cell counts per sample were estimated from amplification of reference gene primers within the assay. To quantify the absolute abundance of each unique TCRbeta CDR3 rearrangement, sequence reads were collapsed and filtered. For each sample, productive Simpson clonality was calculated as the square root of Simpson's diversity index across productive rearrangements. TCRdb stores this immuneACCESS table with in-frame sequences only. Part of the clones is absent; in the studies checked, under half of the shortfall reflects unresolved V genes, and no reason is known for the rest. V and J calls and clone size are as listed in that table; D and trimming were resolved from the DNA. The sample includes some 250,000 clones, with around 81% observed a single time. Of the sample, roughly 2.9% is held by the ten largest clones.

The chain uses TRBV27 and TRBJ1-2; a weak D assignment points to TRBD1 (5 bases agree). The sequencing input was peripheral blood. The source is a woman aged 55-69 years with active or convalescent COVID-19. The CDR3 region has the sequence CASSTNLLDSYTF. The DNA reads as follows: TGTGCCAGCAGCACTAATCTCCTGGACAGCTACACCTTC.